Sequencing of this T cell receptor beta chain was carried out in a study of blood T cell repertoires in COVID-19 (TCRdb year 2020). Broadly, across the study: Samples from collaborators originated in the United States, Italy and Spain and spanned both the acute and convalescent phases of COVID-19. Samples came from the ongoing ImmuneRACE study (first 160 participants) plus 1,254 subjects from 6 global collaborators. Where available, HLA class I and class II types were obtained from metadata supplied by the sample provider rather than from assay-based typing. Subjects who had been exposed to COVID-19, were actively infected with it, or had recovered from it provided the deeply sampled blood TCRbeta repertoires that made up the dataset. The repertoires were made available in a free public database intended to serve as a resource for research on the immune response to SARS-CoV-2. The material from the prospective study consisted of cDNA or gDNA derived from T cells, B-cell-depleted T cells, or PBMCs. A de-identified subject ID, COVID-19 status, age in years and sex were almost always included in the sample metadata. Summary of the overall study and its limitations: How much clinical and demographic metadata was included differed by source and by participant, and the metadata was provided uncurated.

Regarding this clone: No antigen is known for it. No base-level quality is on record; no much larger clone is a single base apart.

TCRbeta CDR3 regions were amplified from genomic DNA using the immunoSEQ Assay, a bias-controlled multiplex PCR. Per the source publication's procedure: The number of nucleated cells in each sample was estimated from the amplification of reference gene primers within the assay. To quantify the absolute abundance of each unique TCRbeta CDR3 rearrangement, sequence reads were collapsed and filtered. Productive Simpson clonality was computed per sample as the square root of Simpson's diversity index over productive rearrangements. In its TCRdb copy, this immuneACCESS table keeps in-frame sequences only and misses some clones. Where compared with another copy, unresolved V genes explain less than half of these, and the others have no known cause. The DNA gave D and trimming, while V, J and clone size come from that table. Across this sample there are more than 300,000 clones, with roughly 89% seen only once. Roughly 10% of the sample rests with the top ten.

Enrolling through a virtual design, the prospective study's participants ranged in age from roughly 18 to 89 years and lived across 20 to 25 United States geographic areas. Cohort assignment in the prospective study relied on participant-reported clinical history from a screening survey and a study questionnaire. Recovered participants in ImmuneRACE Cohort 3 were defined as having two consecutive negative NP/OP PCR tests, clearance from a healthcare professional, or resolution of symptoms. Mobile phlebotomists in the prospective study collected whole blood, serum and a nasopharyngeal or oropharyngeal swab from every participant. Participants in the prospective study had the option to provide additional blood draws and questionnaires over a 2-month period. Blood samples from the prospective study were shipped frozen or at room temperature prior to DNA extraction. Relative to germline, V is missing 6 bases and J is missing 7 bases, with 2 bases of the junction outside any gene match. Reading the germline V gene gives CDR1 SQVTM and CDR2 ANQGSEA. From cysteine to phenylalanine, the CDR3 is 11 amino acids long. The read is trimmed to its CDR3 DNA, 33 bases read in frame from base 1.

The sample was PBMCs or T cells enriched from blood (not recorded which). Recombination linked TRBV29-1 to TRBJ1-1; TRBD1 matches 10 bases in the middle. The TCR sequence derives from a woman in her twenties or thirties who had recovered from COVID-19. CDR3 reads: CSVGQGYEAFF. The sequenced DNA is TGCAGCGTGGGACAGGGGTATGAAGCTTTCTTT.